This T cell receptor (beta chain) is from a study of monozygotic twins with inflammatory bowel disease. Regarding the study as a whole: The authors found no support for a single strong IBD-associated signal or clonotype.

CDR1 and CDR2 (germline): MNHNS, SASEGT. The CDR3 consists of 18 residues. TCRdb re-called the 5' RACE reads and shows each CDR3 protein once, DNA omitted. The table for this sample gives around 200,000 distinct CDR3 sequences. On this clonotype itself: The antigen remains unidentified.

This clonotype was obtained from a human donor with ulcerative colitis or Crohn's disease, or a healthy co-twin of an affected twin (not recorded which). The V gene is TRBV6-1, the J gene TRBJ2-4; the TCRdb D gene call, TRBD1, has no DNA to confirm it. The sequenced sample was blood. CDR3 sequence: CASSRTQMTGEAKNIQYF.